This T cell receptor beta chain was identified in a study of T cell repertoires in ileal Crohn's disease. Looking at the study overall: About half of patients got postoperative therapy: under twelve thiopurines, around 19 anti-TNF. At postoperative colonoscopy, neoterminal ileum biopsies were taken as M6. Study-wide results and caveats: Within the first postoperative year, endoscopy came at median approximately 6.3 months. Endoscopic recurrence occurred in every patient whose clonality exceeded 26.8%.

Profiled with immunoSEQ multiplex PCR; TCRdb holds only in-frame clones, not every one. The sample consists of 450 to 600 clones, approximately 90% of them appearing once. A word on this clone: Its antigen is still unknown.

This sample's time point: neoterminal ileum biopsy at postoperative endoscopy, about 6 months after surgery. This receptor was identified in an adult with Crohn's disease. The specimen was ileal tissue.

CDR3 DNA sequence: TGTGCCAGCAGCTTGTTGCGGGGGCCAGGTAATGAGCAGTTCTTC. Translating gives CASSLLRGPGNEQFF. The J gene is TRBJ2-1, the V gene TRBV5-4; a possible D gene is TRBD2 (7 bases). CDR1 and CDR2 from the germline V gene are SGHNT and YYREEE (reference sequence). The CDR3 totals 15 residues. The V end lost 1 base, the J end lost 7 bases, and 15 bases lay between the germline ends.